Here is one T cell receptor beta chain with its context. Its antigen is undetermined. Using a J-beta primer mix together with a sample-barcoded 5' primer, a second PCR was run for roughly 7 to 11 cycles. A tag from a template-switch adaptor with 12 random nucleotides marked each cDNA molecule. MiXCR, run by TCRdb on the 5' RACE reads, gives a single entry per CDR3 protein. The repertoire consists of over 1,200,000 distinct CDR3 sequences, with approximately 59% occurring once and the leading ten covering over 6.5%. It was roughly 10 milliliters of peripheral blood that were drawn from each donor. PBMCs, at least 6.5 million per sample, were isolated. The entry originates in a study of blood T cells in healthy people across ages. Study-level points and caveats: It was held that diversity estimates obtained from one million T cells represented underestimates.

V was clipped by 4 bases and J by 6 bases; unmatched bases: 1. CDR3 length: 13 residues. This clonotype was sampled from a man younger than 30 in good health. Sequenced sample: blood. This chain joins TRBV12-3 or TRBV12-4 and TRBJ1-2, with 11 positions matching TRBD1. As DNA, the CDR3 is TGTGCCAGCAGTTGGACAGGGGGCAATGGCTACACCTTC. Encoded protein: CASSWTGGNGYTF.